This TCR beta chain was documented in a study of technical replicates of blood from a handful of donors. In germline, CDR1 is SQVTM, CDR2 ANQGSEA. This CDR3 region has 15 residues. V was clipped by 0 bases and J by 0 bases; unmatched bases: 0. Generated by immunoSEQ multiplex PCR, the TCRdb table keeps only in-frame clones and is missing some. The sample has some 83,000 clones; 90% to 95% are singletons. This receptor was taken from a human donor in good health. The rearrangement uses TRBV29-1 and TRBJ2-2; 8 nucleotides agree with TRBD2. The sequenced sample consisted of T cells isolated from PBMCs. Written as DNA, the CDR3 is TGCAGCGTTGAAGACGGGGGGGCGAACACCGGGGAGCTGTTTTTT. Protein product: CSVEDGGANTGELFF.